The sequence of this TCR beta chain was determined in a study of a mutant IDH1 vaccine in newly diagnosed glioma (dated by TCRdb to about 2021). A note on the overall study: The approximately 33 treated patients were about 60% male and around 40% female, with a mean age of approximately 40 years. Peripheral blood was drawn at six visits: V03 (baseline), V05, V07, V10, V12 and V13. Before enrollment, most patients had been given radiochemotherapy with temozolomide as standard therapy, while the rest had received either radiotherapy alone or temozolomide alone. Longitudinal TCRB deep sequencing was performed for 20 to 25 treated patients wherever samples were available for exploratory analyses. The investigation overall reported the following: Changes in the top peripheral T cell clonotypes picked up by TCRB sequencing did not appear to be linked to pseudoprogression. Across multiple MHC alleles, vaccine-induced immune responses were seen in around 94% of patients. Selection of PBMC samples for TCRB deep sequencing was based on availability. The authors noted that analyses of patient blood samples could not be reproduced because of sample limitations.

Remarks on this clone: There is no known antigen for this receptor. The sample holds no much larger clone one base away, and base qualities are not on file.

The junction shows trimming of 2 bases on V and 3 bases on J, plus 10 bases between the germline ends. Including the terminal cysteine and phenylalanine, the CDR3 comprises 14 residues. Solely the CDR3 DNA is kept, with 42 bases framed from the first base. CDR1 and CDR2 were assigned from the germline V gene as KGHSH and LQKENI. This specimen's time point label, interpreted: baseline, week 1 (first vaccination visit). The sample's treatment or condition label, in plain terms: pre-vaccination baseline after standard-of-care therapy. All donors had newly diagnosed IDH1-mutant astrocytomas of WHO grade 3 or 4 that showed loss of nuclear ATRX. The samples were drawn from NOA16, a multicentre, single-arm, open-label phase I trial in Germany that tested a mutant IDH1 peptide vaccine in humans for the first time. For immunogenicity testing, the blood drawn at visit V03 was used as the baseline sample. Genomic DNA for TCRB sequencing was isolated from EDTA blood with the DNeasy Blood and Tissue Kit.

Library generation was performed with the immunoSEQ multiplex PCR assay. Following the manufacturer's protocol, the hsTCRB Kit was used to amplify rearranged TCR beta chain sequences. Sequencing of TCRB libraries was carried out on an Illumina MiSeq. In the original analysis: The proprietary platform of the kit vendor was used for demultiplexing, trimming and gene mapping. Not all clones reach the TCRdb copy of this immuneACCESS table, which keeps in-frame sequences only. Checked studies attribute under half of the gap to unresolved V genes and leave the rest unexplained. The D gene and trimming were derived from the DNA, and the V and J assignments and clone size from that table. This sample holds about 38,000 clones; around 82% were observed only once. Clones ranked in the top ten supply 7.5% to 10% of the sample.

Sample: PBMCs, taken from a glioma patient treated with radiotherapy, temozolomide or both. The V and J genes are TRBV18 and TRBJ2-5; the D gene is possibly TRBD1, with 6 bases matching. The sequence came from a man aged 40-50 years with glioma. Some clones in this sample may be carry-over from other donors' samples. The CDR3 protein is CASSPRTAKETQYF. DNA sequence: TGTGCCAGCTCACCAAGGACAGCTAAAGAGACCCAGTACTTC.